A single TCR beta chain is shown here with its context. The target antigen is unknown. This sample is part of a study of cytomegalovirus exposure and HLA in healthy donors. Regarding the study as a whole: Researchers reported that a few CMV-associated chains were confirmed in vitro as CMV antigen-specific. The authors listed some 150 TCR beta chains as cytomegalovirus-associated.

V lost 4 bases and J lost 7, with 11 bases in between. From germline, CDR1 is SGHDN and CDR2 FVKESK. The CDR3 runs to 14 residues. Using immunoSEQ multiplex PCR, the repertoire was profiled, and TCRdb retains in-frame clones only, with some absent. This sample carries around 200,000 clones, about 80% of them seen once, and the ten largest clones take about 2.8%. The material sequenced was PBMCs. V and J are TRBV14 and TRBJ1-6; D is uncertain. The receptor's source is a woman between 18 and 30 years old in good health and CMV-seropositive. CDR3 in amino acids: CASSPMNLNSPLHF. The DNA of the CDR3 is TGTGCCAGCAGCCCGATGAACCTAAATTCACCCCTCCACTTT.